The 28 T cell receptor beta chains below come from one sample, sequenced in a study of PD-L1 blockade in urothelial cancer. Repertoires were generated with immunoSEQ multiplex PCR, while TCRdb's copy carries only in-frame clones and drops some. The sample has 55,000 to 70,000 clones; roughly four fifths are singletons. Sequenced material: PBMCs, taken around atezolizumab (anti-PD-L1) treatment. Source of these receptors: a man aged 65 to 79 with urothelial cancer.

The chain couples TRBV19 to TRBJ2-1; TRBD1 aligns across 8 bases. Germline V lookup: CDR1 LNHDA, CDR2 SQIVND (reference sequence). The trim removed 4 bases at V and 6 bases at J, leaving 8 bases unmatched. CDR3 length: 15 amino acids. This chain's CDR3 is CASSTTGTGFNEQFF. The CDR3 DNA follows: TGTGCCAGTAGTACCACCGGGACAGGCTTCAATGAGCAGTTCTTC.

The chain recombines TRBV30 with TRBJ1-3; TRBD1 matches at 7 bases. The V gene's germline CDR1 is GTSNPN and CDR2 SVGIG (reference sequence). The CDR3 extends over 14 amino acids. With 2 bases clipped from V and 4 bases from J, the junction kept 5 bases outside the gene matches. The CDR3 region is CAWSSTGYGNTIYF. The CDR3 bases are TGTGCCTGGAGTTCGACAGGGTACGGAAACACCATATATTTT.

This chain connects TRBV7-9 to TRBJ1-2; TRBD1 aligns across 7 bases. The V and J ends lost 5 bases and 4 bases, in that order; junction bases with no gene match: 10. Germline values: CDR1 SEHNR, CDR2 FQNEAQ (reference sequence). The CDR3 totals 15 residues. CDR3: CASSGGQQGGYGYTF. The CDR3 DNA sequence: TGTGCCAGCAGCGGGGGACAGCAAGGCGGCTATGGCTACACCTTC.

V gene TRBV7-2 combines with J gene TRBJ2-7; 13 bases map to TRBD2. The CDR3 loop spans 19 amino acids. V lost 0 bases and J lost 4; bases outside the gene matches: 12. Germline V gene sequence: CDR1 SGHTA, CDR2 FQGNSA. The CDR3 loop is CASSLASTSGRAFPYEQYF. The CDR3 DNA reads as TGTGCCAGCAGCTTAGCCTCTACTAGCGGGAGGGCCTTTCCTTACGAGCAGTACTTC.

With respect to this clone: One junction end disagrees with the germline gene, perhaps due to a read error. The rearrangement links TRBV7-7 to TRBJ2-5; TRBD2 is a possible D gene (5 bases). Germline V gives CDR1 SSHAT, CDR2 FNYEAQ (reference sequence). The CDR3 has 15 residues. As DNA, the CDR3 is TGTGCTAGCAGCTTATTAGGCTCGCCGGGGGAGACCCAGTACTTC. This encodes CASSLLGSPGETQYF. Full variable domain (outside the CDR3, taken from reference TRBV7-7 and TRBJ2-5): GAGVSQSPRYKVTKRGQDVTLRCDPISSHATLYWYQQALGQGPEFLTYFNYEAQPDKSGLPSDRFSAERPEGSISTLTIQRTEQRDSAMYRCASSLLGSPGETQYFGPGTRLLVL.

This clone was counted only a few times. The chain combines TRBV5-1 with TRBJ2-7; TRBD1 agrees at 8 bases. The germline gives CDR1 SGHRS, CDR2 YFSETQ. J was trimmed by 4 bases and V by 4 bases; bases with no gene match: 10. This CDR3 contains 15 residues. In nucleotides, the CDR3 is TGCGCCAGCAGCCCCTTGCAGGGGGCGCTGTACGAGCAGTACTTC. As protein: CASSPLQGALYEQYF.

The V and J genes are TRBV5-4 and TRBJ2-7; 11 bases are shared with TRBD2. The J segment lost 4 bases and the V segment lost 3 bases, leaving 6 bases of the junction unmatched. CDR1 is SGHNT, CDR2 YYREEE, per germline (reference sequence). This CDR3 region has 15 residues. The CDR3 sequence: CASSSTSGSSYEQYF. For the CDR3, the DNA is TGTGCCAGCAGCTCAACTAGCGGGAGCTCATACGAGCAGTACTTC.

The V call is TRBV9, the J call TRBJ2-1; 11 nucleotides match TRBD1. The V segment lost 4 bases and the J segment 7 bases; nucleotides outside the gene matches: 10. This CDR3 region has 16 residues. Germline CDR1 reads SGDLS; CDR2 reads YYNGEE. The CDR3 here is CASSPSGQGGRNEQFF. CDR3 nucleotides: TGTGCCAGCAGCCCCTCGGGACAGGGGGGTAGGAATGAGCAGTTCTTC. The variable domain in full, completed from reference TRBV9 and TRBJ2-1, reads DSGVTQTPKHLITATGQRVTLRCSPRSGDLSVYWYQQSLDQGLQFLIQYYNGEERAKGNILERFSAQQFPDLHSELNLSSLELGDSALYFCASSPSGQGGRNEQFFGPGTRLTVL.

CDR3 nucleotide sequence: TGTGCCAGCAGCTTGCGTCTGTGGAACATTCAGTACTTC. It translates to CASSLRLWNIQYF. This rearrangement joins TRBV7-8 to TRBJ2-4, with D unresolved. The germline V gene has CDR1 SGHVS and CDR2 FQNEAQ. The germline V and J ends were trimmed by 3 bases and 7 bases, with 10 bases remaining between them. The CDR3 spans 13 residues.

The rearrangement joins TRBV9 to TRBJ2-7; 14 nucleotides match TRBD2. This CDR3 is 15 amino acids long. Germline V gene lookup returns CDR1 SGDLS and CDR2 YYNGEE. V lost 4 bases to trimming and J lost 6 bases; unmatched junction nucleotides: 6. The chain's CDR3 is CASSFTGTSGSEQYF. In DNA, the CDR3 is TGTGCCAGCAGCTTTACCGGGACTAGCGGGAGCGAGCAGTACTTC.

The V and J genes are TRBV5-6 and TRBJ2-3; 9 nucleotides align to TRBD2. The germline V gene has CDR1 SGHDT and CDR2 YYEEEE. V trimming: 1 base; J trimming: 0 bases; junction bases outside the gene matches: 6. The CDR3 runs 17 residues. CDR3 region: CASSLLLAGASTDTQYF. The CDR3, as DNA: TGTGCCAGCAGCTTGTTGTTAGCGGGAGCTAGCACAGATACGCAGTATTTT.

This rearrangement joins TRBV5-5 to TRBJ1-4, with D unresolved. This CDR3 spans 13 amino acids. V lost 0 bases, J lost 5 bases, and 5 bases lay in between. Germline V lookup: CDR1 SGHKS, CDR2 YYEKEE (reference sequence). The CDR3 spells CASSLAQNEKLFF. CDR3 sequence (DNA): TGTGCCAGCAGCTTGGCCCAGAATGAAAAACTGTTTTTT.

The chain uses TRBV5-6 and TRBJ2-7, with D uncertain. CDR1 and CDR2 (germline): SGHDT, YYEEEE. This CDR3 comprises 13 residues. Trimming took 0 bases from V and 7 from J, leaving 11 bases between them. The CDR3 DNA reads as TGTGCCAGCAGCTTGGTGACCCCCGGGGAGCAGTACTTC. It translates to CASSLVTPGEQYF.

The V call is TRBV15, the J call TRBJ2-2, with 14 bases that match TRBD2. From germline, CDR1 is LNHNV and CDR2 YYDKDF (reference sequence). This CDR3 comprises 22 residues. Trimming removed 0 bases from V and 5 bases from J; junction bases left unmatched: 17. The CDR3 loop is CATSRDRGVRLAGGPSTGELFF. The CDR3 DNA follows: TGTGCCACCAGCAGAGATCGTGGGGTGAGACTAGCGGGAGGGCCGAGTACCGGGGAGCTGTTTTTT.

The rearrangement links TRBV29-1 to TRBJ2-2; D gene ambiguous. The CDR3 loop spans 11 amino acids. From germline, CDR1 is SQVTM and CDR2 ANQGSEA. Trimming left V 4 bases short and J 4 bases short, with 4 bases between. CDR3 DNA: TGCAGCGTTGGCAGCACCGGGGAGCTGTTTTTT. It codes for CSVGSTGELFF.

The chain combines TRBV19 with TRBJ2-7, with unresolved D. CDR3 length: 16 amino acids. The ends were cut back, 5 bases at V and 2 bases at J, with 19 bases in the middle. CDR1 LNHDA and CDR2 SQIVND come from the germline V gene (reference sequence). CDR3 loop: CASSPSRRLSTYEQYF. The CDR3 DNA reads as TGTGCCAGTAGTCCTTCCAGGCGCTTATCAACCTACGAGCAGTACTTC.

The rearrangement joins TRBV9 to TRBJ2-5; a weak D match, TRBD2 (6 bases). This CDR3 region has 15 residues. CDR1 and CDR2 from the germline V gene are SGDLS and YYNGEE. V lost 2 bases and J lost 1, with 12 bases in between. CDR3 protein: CASSVFGTVQETQYF. In nucleotides, the CDR3 is TGTGCCAGCAGCGTCTTCGGGACTGTCCAAGAGACCCAGTACTTC.

The chain uses TRBV18 and TRBJ2-1; a weak D match, TRBD2 (5 bases). The CDR3 has 16 amino acids. Deletions cut 3 bases from V and 4 bases from J, with 16 bases between. From germline, CDR1 is KGHSH and CDR2 LQKENI. The CDR3 DNA is TGTGCCAGCTCACCTTCCGTGATAGCGACGTACAATGAGCAGTTCTTC. Its translation is CASSPSVIATYNEQFF.

This clone was recorded only once. J is TRBJ1-5 and V is TRBV6-1, with D perhaps TRBD1 (6 bases). The CDR3 contains 15 residues. Germline CDR1 MNHNS, CDR2 SASEGT. The V end was cut by 2 bases, the J end by 0 bases, with 8 bases between. CDR3 amino acids: CASSERGGSNQPQHF. The CDR3 DNA reads as TGTGCCAGCAGTGAAAGGGGGGGTAGCAATCAGCCCCAGCATTTT.

This chain joins TRBV7-2 and TRBJ2-7; D gene uncertain. Germline V gene sequence: CDR1 SGHTA, CDR2 FQGNSA. V lost 4 bases and J 3 bases, leaving 16 bases between the germline ends. This CDR3 comprises 15 residues. Written as DNA, the CDR3 is TGTGCCAGCAGCTCCGACATGCCGGCGAACTACGAGCAGTACTTC. It is translated as CASSSDMPANYEQYF.

This clone was detected a few times. The chain has TRBV2 and TRBJ2-2; 10 bases are a match to TRBD1. J lost 4 bases, V lost 6 bases, and 5 bases had no gene match. This CDR3 is built from 15 residues. CDR1 and CDR2 from the germline V gene are SNHLY and FYNNEI. Here the CDR3 reads CASREDRGSTGELFF. The CDR3 DNA reads as TGTGCCAGCAGGGAGGACAGGGGGAGCACCGGGGAGCTGTTTTTT.

This CDR3 is CASSEFGLNQETQYF. In DNA form, the CDR3 reads TGCGCCAGCAGTGAGTTCGGACTGAACCAAGAGACCCAGTACTTC. The chain combines TRBV10-2 with TRBJ2-5, with D possibly TRBD2 on 5 matching bases. The length of the CDR3 is 15 residues. Per the germline V gene, CDR1 is WSHSY and CDR2 is SAAADI. V was clipped by 1 base and J by 0 bases, with 9 bases between them.

In this sample, this clone turned up a few times. This rearrangement joins TRBV6-5 to TRBJ1-1, with 9 positions matching TRBD1. V was pared by 0 bases and J by 3 bases, with 2 bases of the junction left unmatched. The germline V gene encodes CDR1 MNHEY and CDR2 SVGAGI. The CDR3 spans 15 residues. The CDR3 loop is CASSYSDRGDTEAFF. In DNA form, the CDR3 reads TGTGCCAGCAGTTACTCGGACAGGGGCGACACTGAAGCTTTCTTT.

This clone has a handful of counts. The rearrangement joins TRBV5-1 to TRBJ2-1, with a possible D match to TRBD2 (5 bases). Germline V gives CDR1 SGHRS, CDR2 YFSETQ. The CDR3 extends over 17 amino acids. Trimming took 0 bases from V and 0 from J, leaving 13 bases between them. DNA of the CDR3: TGCGCCAGCAGCTTGGGGAGCGGATGGAGCTCCTACAATGAGCAGTTCTTC. Protein sequence: CASSLGSGWSSYNEQFF.

The CDR3 reads CASSLGTSRSTDTQYF. CDR3 in DNA: TGCGCCAGCAGCTTGGGGACTAGCAGGAGCACAGATACGCAGTATTTT. The chain recombines TRBV5-1 with TRBJ2-3; 8 bases align to TRBD2. The CDR3 is 16 residues long. Trimming removed 0 bases from V and 0 bases from J; junction bases left unmatched: 3. Germline CDR1 reads SGHRS; CDR2 reads YFSETQ.

This clone was seen only a few times. This chain joins TRBV5-1 and TRBJ2-5; tentative D call: TRBD1 (5 bases). CDR3 length: 15 residues. V lost 0 bases, J lost 4 bases, and 13 bases lay in between. From germline, CDR1 is SGHRS and CDR2 YFSETQ. The CDR3 here is CASSLAQGWGETQYF. The DNA of the CDR3 is TGCGCCAGCAGCTTGGCCCAGGGCTGGGGAGAGACCCAGTACTTC.

The chain recombines TRBV28 with TRBJ1-4; tentative D call: TRBD1 (6 bases). This CDR3 is built from 12 residues. Trimming cost V 8 bases and J 8 bases, with 12 bases left between them. Germline-derived CDR1 and CDR2 are MDHEN and SYDVKM. In DNA form, the CDR3 reads TGTGCCAGCCGGCAGGGGAGCGAAAAACTGTTTTTT. It codes for CASRQGSEKLFF.

The chain links TRBV28 to TRBJ1-2, with TRBD1 identical over 8 bases. This CDR3 is built from 14 residues. Germline V gene lookup returns CDR1 MDHEN and CDR2 SYDVKM. Trimming removed 2 bases from V and 7 bases from J; junction bases left unmatched: 6. CDR3 protein: CASSLTDRGGGYTF. The DNA of the CDR3 is TGTGCCAGCAGTTTAACCGACAGGGGAGGTGGCTACACCTTC.